Presented here are 10 T cell receptor beta chains from one specimen sequenced in a study of molecular identifiers for immune sequencing clone quantification. In TCRdb, the PCR reads were re-called with MiXCR into one record per CDR3 protein. The sample yields 50,000 to 65,000 distinct CDR3 sequences, 20% to 25% seen once. Material: naive CD8+ T cells from blood, with Jurkat cell RNA spiked in. Subset denoted: FACS-sorted CD8+CD4-CCR7+CD45RA+ naive T cells. Source of these receptors: a human donor in good health. Some libraries in this study had Jurkat cell RNA spiked in.

In the case of this clonotype: A read error may account for a junction end that differs from germline. The rearrangement joins TRBV19 to TRBJ1-5; D gene ambiguous. Per germline, CDR1 LNHDA and CDR2 SQIVND (reference sequence). This CDR3 contains 14 residues. Here the CDR3 reads CASSIGGPNQPPHF. The CDR3 DNA is TGTGCCAGTAGTATTGGCGGTCCCAATCAGCCCCCGCATTTT.

On this clonotype itself: This clone may be a read error of a much larger clone one base away. No conserved phenylalanine or tryptophan is present at the end of the CDR3, so a read error is the likely explanation. V usage is TRBV30 and J usage is TRBJ2-7, with a tentative D call TRBD2 (6 bases). Per the germline V gene, CDR1 is GTSNPN and CDR2 is SVGIG (reference sequence). The V gene lost 0 bases and the J gene lost 1 base, with 7 bases spanning the gap. The CDR3 extends over 13 amino acids. CDR3 region: CAWSVAGSYEQYL. In nucleotides, the CDR3 is TGTGCCTGGAGTGTCGCGGGGTCCTACGAGCAGTACCTC.

The count of this clonotype is one. The chain uses TRBV6-2 or TRBV6-3 and TRBJ1-5; D not certain. The V end lost 4 bases, the J end lost 16 bases, and 20 bases lay between the germline ends. Germline V gene sequence: CDR1 MNHEY, CDR2 SVGEGT. CDR3 size: 13 residues. The CDR3 DNA follows: TGTGCCAGCAGTTTACTCGACAATCAGCCACATCATTTT. Encoded protein: CASSLLDNQPHHF.

This clonotype was counted many times. The chain has TRBV7-3 and TRBJ2-2; D is ambiguous. Germline loops: CDR1 SGHTA, CDR2 FQGTGA. The CDR3 is 11 amino acids. The germline V and J ends were trimmed by 4 bases and 8 bases, with 5 bases remaining between them. The CDR3 loop is CASSSRGELFF. Here the CDR3 DNA reads TGTGCCAGCAGCTCGAGGGGGGAGCTGTTTTTT.

This clonotype was picked up many times. The gene calls are TRBV27 and TRBJ2-3; 12 bases map to TRBD2. Germline CDR1 reads MNHEY; CDR2 reads SMNVEV (reference sequence). CDR3 length: 16 residues. V dropped 4 bases and J dropped 6; count of bases not matched to a gene: 8. For the CDR3, the DNA is TGTGCCAGCAGTTCCCGACTAGCGGGAGTCCCCGATACGCAGTATTTT. It yields the protein CASSSRLAGVPDTQYF.

This clonotype was picked up a small number of times. A read error may account for a junction end that differs from germline. This chain uses TRBV5-5 with TRBJ2-7; TRBD1 agrees at 8 bases. In germline, CDR1 is SGHKS, CDR2 YYEKEE (reference sequence). The CDR3 runs to 14 residues. The CDR3 here is CASSWDRRTYEQCF. The CDR3 DNA follows: TGTGCCAGCAGCTGGGACAGGAGAACCTACGAGCAGTGCTTC.

This clonotype was seen repeatedly, ten times or more. This chain links TRBV12-3 or TRBV12-4 with TRBJ2-3, with 8 bases fitting TRBD1. V was clipped by 1 base and J by 3 bases; unmatched bases: 6. The CDR3 is 16 residues long. Here the CDR3 DNA reads TGTGCCAGCAGTTTAGGTGACAGGGGTAATACAGATACGCAGTATTTT. Translating it yields CASSLGDRGNTDTQYF.

This clonotype was observed at least ten times. This sequence joins TRBV27 and TRBJ1-5, with 9 bases identical to TRBD1. The germline gives CDR1 MNHEY, CDR2 SMNVEV (reference sequence). The CDR3 contains 16 residues. Unmatched junction bases numbered 5, after V lost 5 bases and J lost 0 bases. The CDR3 here is CASSITGGNSNQPQHF. CDR3 DNA sequence: TGTGCCAGCAGTATTACAGGGGGCAATAGCAATCAGCCCCAGCATTTT.

Details on this clonotype: This may come from a read error, since a much larger clone is one base off. This chain joins TRBV6-2 or TRBV6-3 and TRBJ1-3, with a possible D match to TRBD1 (6 bases). The CDR3 totals 16 residues. The germline V gene has CDR1 MNHEY and CDR2 SVGEGT. CDR3 residues: CASSYPGQNSGTTIYF. CDR3 nucleotides: TGTGCCAGCAGTTACCCCGGACAGAACTCTGGAACCACCATATATTTT.

This clonotype has a count of ten or more. The chain links TRBV4-3 to TRBJ2-5; no definite D call. This CDR3 has 13 residues. Germline lookup yields CDR1 LGHNA and CDR2 YSLEER. Between the trimmed V and J ends, which lost 1 base and 1 base, there was a span of 4 bases. The CDR3 region has the DNA TGCGCCAGCAGCCAAGTAGCCCAAGAGACCCAGTACTTC. This encodes CASSQVAQETQYF.